The 32 T cell receptor beta chains below were found in one sample sequenced in a study of human T cells and chemical hapten exposure. TCRdb re-called the RACE reads through MiXCR, storing one row per CDR3 protein. Among approximately 60,000 distinct CDR3 sequences listed, about 9.3% were seen once. Time point: patch test 1, 2 weeks after DPC sensitization. Described treatment: therapeutic diphenylcyclopropenone sensitization with weekly scalp DPC. The input for sequencing was whole blood, taken in connection with sensitization to the hapten diphenylcyclopropenone (DPC). The receptors were sampled from a woman between 40 and 50 years old with alopecia areata. Some clones in this sample may be carry-over from other donors' samples.

This clonotype was found many times. This sequence joins TRBV12-3 or TRBV12-4 and TRBJ1-6; 7 positions match TRBD1. The CDR3 is made up of 15 amino acids. Trimming cost V 6 bases and J 9 bases; bases outside gene matches: 11. The CDR3 bases are TGTGCCAGCAGCCGGGCACAGGGGACTCCTTCACCCCTCCACTTT. Its protein is CASSRAQGTPSPLHF.

The chain recombines TRBV12-3 or TRBV12-4 with TRBJ2-2; D gene uncertain. V was pared by 1 base and J by 6 bases, with 9 bases between. This CDR3 spans 14 amino acids. This CDR3 is CASSLVAFPGELFF. The CDR3 region has the DNA TGTGCCAGCAGTTTAGTGGCGTTCCCCGGGGAGCTGTTTTTT.

This clonotype was counted a few times. Here the CDR3 reads CASSTQDSPLHF. The CDR3, as DNA: TGTGCCAGCAGTACACAGGATTCACCCCTCCACTTT. This chain connects TRBV6-5 to TRBJ1-6, with D perhaps TRBD1 (5 bases). The germline V gene has CDR1 MNHEY and CDR2 SVGAGI. CDR3 length equals 12 residues. The germline V and J ends were trimmed by 5 bases and 8 bases, with 7 bases remaining between them.

This clonotype was found a few times. This rearrangement joins TRBV12-3 or TRBV12-4 to TRBJ2-3; 9 positions agree with TRBD1. The V gene end was trimmed by 6 bases and the J gene end by 4 bases; junction bases not matched to a gene: 11. There are 16 residues in the CDR3. The CDR3 loop is CASRPATGGGSDTQYF. In nucleotides, the CDR3 is TGTGCCAGCAGACCGGCGACAGGGGGGGGCTCAGATACGCAGTATTTT.

This clonotype was picked up many times. The rearrangement uses TRBV20-1 and TRBJ1-5, with D tentatively TRBD1 (5 bases). There are 13 residues in the CDR3. CDR1 is DFQATT, CDR2 SNEGSKA, per germline (reference sequence). The V end lost 2 bases, the J end lost 6 bases, and 11 bases lay between the germline ends. CDR3 sequence: CSARWGLGQPQHF. In DNA, the CDR3 is TGCAGTGCTAGATGGGGGTTAGGTCAGCCCCAGCATTTT.

The V gene is TRBV29-1, the J gene TRBJ2-7, with D possibly being TRBD1 (5 bases). The CDR3 has 14 amino acids. Trimming left V 0 bases short and J 5 bases short, with 14 bases between. CDR1 is SQVTM and CDR2 is ANQGSEA in the germline V gene. The CDR3 DNA sequence: TGCAGCGTTGAAGAAGCAAACAGGCCGGACGAGCAGTACTTC. This sequence encodes CSVEEANRPDEQYF.

This clonotype occurred many times. The chain links TRBV5-1 to TRBJ2-7, with D perhaps TRBD1 (6 bases). V dropped 3 bases and J dropped 5 bases, with 18 bases sitting between them. This CDR3 contains 15 residues. Germline-derived CDR1 and CDR2 are SGHRS and YFSETQ. The DNA of the CDR3 is TGCGCCAGCAGCTCCCCTGGGGCAGGGGTCCACGAGCAGTACTTC. Encoded protein: CASSSPGAGVHEQYF.

This clonotype was detected only a few times. The rearrangement uses TRBV7-7 and TRBJ2-7, with TRBD2 as a possible D gene (5 bases). This CDR3 spans 13 amino acids. CDR1 SSHAT and CDR2 FNYEAQ come from the germline V gene (reference sequence). Trimming took 11 bases from V and 0 from J, leaving 14 bases between them. The CDR3 DNA sequence: TGTGCCTCCTCGACGGGAAGCTCCTACGAGCAGTACTTC. It yields the protein CASSTGSSYEQYF.

V gene TRBV27 combines with J gene TRBJ2-3; 8 bases match TRBD1. Trimming removed 6 bases from V and 1 base from J; junction bases left unmatched: 9. Germline V gives CDR1 MNHEY, CDR2 SMNVEV (reference sequence). This CDR3 region has 16 residues. The CDR3 DNA reads as TGTGCCAGCAGCCGACCGACAGGGGTCGGCACAGATACGCAGTATTTT. It yields the protein CASSRPTGVGTDTQYF.

This clonotype occurred many times. The chain combines TRBV28 with TRBJ1-5, with 9 bases identical to TRBD1. Trimming removed 3 bases from V and 3 bases from J; junction bases left unmatched: 3. The V gene's germline CDR1 is MDHEN and CDR2 SYDVKM. The length of the CDR3 is 15 residues. The CDR3 loop is CASSLTGGNNQPQHF. The CDR3, as DNA: TGTGCCAGCAGTTTGACAGGGGGAAACAATCAGCCCCAGCATTTT.

This clonotype was counted once. Mismatch with germline at one junction end may stem from a read error. The V gene is TRBV28, the J gene TRBJ2-2, with TRBD1 matching over 10 bases. The V gene's germline CDR1 is MDHEN and CDR2 SYDVKM. This CDR3 region has 15 residues. This CDR3 reads CASSLGTGVTGKLFF. The CDR3 coding sequence is TGTGCCAGCAGTTTGGGGACAGGGGTCACCGGGAAGCTGTTTTTT. The variable domain in full, completed from reference TRBV28 and TRBJ2-2, reads DVKVTQSSRYLVKRTGEKVFLECVQDMDHENMFWYRQDPGLGLRLIYFSYDVKMKEKGDIPEGYSVSREKKERFSLILESASTNQTSMYLCASSLGTGVTGKLFFGEGSRLTVL.

As regards this clonotype: This may arise from a read error, as a much more abundant clone is one base away. The chain couples TRBV6-6 to TRBJ1-4; no clear D gene. The CDR3 totals 12 residues. Germline assignment: CDR1 MNHNY and CDR2 SVGAGI (reference sequence). The CDR3 protein is CASGYSNEKLFF. In DNA form, the CDR3 reads TGTGCCAGCGGTTACTCGAATGAAAAACTGTTTTTT.

This clonotype was counted many times. The chain combines TRBV11-3 with TRBJ2-3; the D gene is possibly TRBD2 (6 bases). Germline V gene data show CDR1 as SGHNT and CDR2 as YENEEA. The CDR3 sequence is 17 residues long. V was cut by 4 bases and J by 2 bases, with 19 bases left in between. The CDR3 sequence: CASSSGRGTPSTDTQYF. Here the CDR3 DNA reads TGTGCCAGCAGCTCGGGCCGCGGGACTCCCTCCACAGATACGCAGTATTTT.

DNA of the CDR3: TGTGCCAGCAGCTTAGATGGTAGCGGAGGGGAGGGGGACAATGAGCAGTTCTTC. Encoded protein: CASSLDGSGGEGDNEQFF. This rearrangement joins TRBV7-8 to TRBJ2-1, with a weak D call TRBD2 (7 bases). V shed 1 base and J shed 5 bases, with 21 bases lying between them. This CDR3 has 18 amino acids. Germline V gene data show CDR1 as SGHVS and CDR2 as FQNEAQ.

The V call is TRBV18, the J call TRBJ1-6; 9 positions agree with TRBD1. The CDR3 runs 14 residues. Germline V gene sequence: CDR1 KGHSH, CDR2 LQKENI. Trimming cost V 6 bases and J 7 bases; bases outside gene matches: 4. CDR3 nucleotide sequence: TGTGCCAGCTCCTACGGGACAGGGAATTCACCCCTCCACTTT. Translated: CASSYGTGNSPLHF.

This clonotype was seen more than once but under ten times. The rearrangement joins TRBV28 to TRBJ1-5, with D uncertain. V was cut by 9 bases and J by 1 base, with 4 bases left in between. This CDR3 has 11 residues. Germline V gene sequence: CDR1 MDHEN, CDR2 SYDVKM. The CDR3 nucleotides are TGTGCCAGTTACAGCAATCAGCCCCAGCATTTT. This gives the protein CASYSNQPQHF.

This clonotype was recorded a few times. The chain is built from TRBV5-3 and TRBJ1-3; D is ambiguous. TRBV5-3 qualifies as an ORF whose function is uncertain. The V end was cut by 0 bases, the J end by 0 bases, with 4 bases between. The CDR3 consists of 14 residues. CDR3: CARSLDLSGNTIYF. The CDR3 DNA reads as TGTGCCAGAAGCTTGGACCTCTCTGGAAACACCATATATTTT.

The sample holds many counts of this clonotype. The V call is TRBV6-2 or TRBV6-3, the J call TRBJ1-5; no clear D gene. V lost 2 bases to trimming and J lost 4 bases, with 15 bases between them. Germline CDR1 reads MNHEY; CDR2 reads SVGEGT. The CDR3 covers 16 residues. The CDR3 reads CASSYEGRVPNQPQHF. For the CDR3, the DNA is TGTGCCAGCAGTTACGAGGGAAGGGTTCCGAATCAGCCCCAGCATTTT.

This clonotype occurred many times. CDR3 nucleotides: TGTGCCAGCTCACCACCATTGGGGACCAGCACAGATACGCAGTATTTT. It encodes CASSPPLGTSTDTQYF. The chain links TRBV18 to TRBJ2-3; D possibly matches TRBD1 or TRBD2 (5 bases each). Germline lookup yields CDR1 KGHSH and CDR2 LQKENI. There are 16 residues in the CDR3. V lost 0 bases and J 0 bases, leaving 10 bases between the germline ends.

J is TRBJ2-2 and V is TRBV6-1, with TRBD1 as a possible D gene (5 bases). Trimming removed 4 bases at V and 4 bases at J, with 13 bases between. Germline CDR1 reads MNHNS; CDR2 reads SASEGT. This CDR3 is built from 15 residues. The CDR3 spells CASSARTGFTGELFF. The CDR3 nucleotides are TGTGCCAGCAGTGCCCGAACAGGATTCACCGGGGAGCTGTTTTTT.

This clonotype has a handful of counts. The rearrangement links TRBV6-8 to TRBJ1-1; 7 bases map to TRBD1. This CDR3 region has 12 residues. With 11 bases clipped from V and 0 bases from J, the junction kept 3 bases outside the gene matches. Germline V gene sequence: CDR1 MNHGY, CDR2 SAAAGT. The CDR3 sequence is CAGTDMNTEAFF. The CDR3 bases are TGTGCCGGGACAGATATGAACACTGAAGCTTTCTTT.

The chain uses TRBV7-2 and TRBJ2-5; 10 bases line up with TRBD2. This CDR3 is built from 14 residues. V dropped 5 bases and J dropped 7; count of bases not matched to a gene: 7. Germline CDR1 and CDR2: SGHTA and FQGNSA. The CDR3 DNA sequence: TGTGCCAGCAGCCAAAACCGACTAGCGGGGACCCAGTACTTC. Translating it yields CASSQNRLAGTQYF.

V gene TRBV5-1 combines with J gene TRBJ2-5; tentative D call: TRBD1 (6 bases). Trimming took 0 bases from V and 3 from J, leaving 9 bases between them. CDR3 length: 14 residues. Germline V lookup: CDR1 SGHRS, CDR2 YFSETQ. The CDR3 DNA sequence: TGCGCCAGCAGCTTGGGACACAGGGAAGAGACCCAGTACTTC. This translates into CASSLGHREETQYF.

This clonotype was counted ten times or more. The chain carries TRBV7-2 and TRBJ1-3; no clear D gene. CDR1 and CDR2 (germline): SGHTA, FQGNSA. V lost 5 bases and J lost 0, with 14 bases in between. This CDR3 spans 16 amino acids. The CDR3 spells CASSPDYLSSGNTIYF. In DNA, the CDR3 is TGTGCCAGCAGCCCGGATTACTTGAGCTCTGGAAACACCATATATTTT.

A few counts support this clonotype. V is TRBV6-6 and J is TRBJ2-7, with 12 bases identical to TRBD1. CDR3 size: 16 residues. With V trimmed by 6 bases and J by 3 bases, 9 bases remained unmatched. Per germline, CDR1 MNHNY and CDR2 SVGAGI (reference sequence). The DNA for the CDR3 is TGTGCCAGCAGGCCTACCGGGACAGGGGGCGACTACGAGCAGTACTTC. Translated: CASRPTGTGGDYEQYF.

This clonotype was seen repeatedly, ten times or more. V gene TRBV20-1 combines with J gene TRBJ1-1; no definite D call. V lost 2 bases to trimming and J lost 5 bases, with 12 bases between them. The CDR3 length is 13 residues. Germline values: CDR1 DFQATT, CDR2 SNEGSKA (reference sequence). CDR3 residues: CSARREGSTEAFF. In DNA, the CDR3 is TGCAGTGCTAGAAGGGAGGGATCGACTGAAGCTTTCTTT.

The V call is TRBV2, the J call TRBJ2-1; weak D call: TRBD1 (6 bases). V was shortened by 6 bases and J by 12 bases, with 9 bases between the two germline ends. CDR1 and CDR2 (germline): SNHLY, FYNNEI. This CDR3 spans 10 amino acids. The CDR3 DNA follows: TGTGCCAGCAGAGACAGGTGGCAGTTCTTC. Translated, it gives CASRDRWQFF.

Ten or more counts support this clonotype. The chain carries TRBV6-5 and TRBJ2-4, with a tentative D call TRBD1 (5 bases). Germline-derived CDR1 and CDR2 are MNHEY and SVGAGI. There are 16 residues in the CDR3. The V end lost 0 bases, the J end lost 7 bases, and 16 bases lay between the germline ends. As DNA, the CDR3 is TGTGCCAGCAGTTACTCGAAAGCCAGGGTCGCTAACATTCAGTACTTC. Amino acids: CASSYSKARVANIQYF.

This clonotype has at least ten counts. This sequence joins TRBV7-3 and TRBJ2-3; possible D gene TRBD2, 6 bases. In germline, CDR1 is SGHTA, CDR2 FQGTGA. CDR3 length: 14 amino acids. Trimming took off 3 bases at V and 3 bases at J, with 10 bases between the two ends. The CDR3 region is CASSLTGVTDTQYF. As DNA, the CDR3 is TGTGCCAGCAGCTTGACGGGGGTTACAGATACGCAGTATTTT.

This clonotype was detected only a few times. This chain links TRBV20-1 with TRBJ2-5, with TRBD2 matching 9 bases. From germline, CDR1 is DFQATT and CDR2 SNEGSKA (reference sequence). V lost 6 bases, J lost 9 bases, and 17 bases stayed unmatched. This CDR3 is 15 amino acids long. The DNA of the CDR3 is TGCAGTGCCCTTAAAGCGGGGGGACCCTTAGGGTCCCAGTACTTC. The encoded protein is CSALKAGGPLGSQYF.

This clonotype showed up just a few times. V is TRBV18 and J is TRBJ2-1, with D unresolved. V lost 2 bases and J 8 bases, leaving 10 bases between the germline ends. Germline V lookup: CDR1 KGHSH, CDR2 LQKENI. The CDR3 extends over 13 amino acids. This CDR3 is CASSPWQMDEQFF. The CDR3, as DNA: TGTGCCAGCTCACCATGGCAGATGGATGAGCAGTTCTTC.

The rearrangement uses TRBV11-1 and TRBJ2-7; D is ambiguous. The germline V gene has CDR1 SGHAT and CDR2 FQDESV (reference sequence). The V end was cut by 0 bases, the J end by 0 bases, with 6 bases between. This CDR3 region has 14 residues. The CDR3 here is CASSLASRSYEQYF. The CDR3 region has the DNA TGTGCCAGCAGCTTAGCCTCTCGCTCCTACGAGCAGTACTTC.